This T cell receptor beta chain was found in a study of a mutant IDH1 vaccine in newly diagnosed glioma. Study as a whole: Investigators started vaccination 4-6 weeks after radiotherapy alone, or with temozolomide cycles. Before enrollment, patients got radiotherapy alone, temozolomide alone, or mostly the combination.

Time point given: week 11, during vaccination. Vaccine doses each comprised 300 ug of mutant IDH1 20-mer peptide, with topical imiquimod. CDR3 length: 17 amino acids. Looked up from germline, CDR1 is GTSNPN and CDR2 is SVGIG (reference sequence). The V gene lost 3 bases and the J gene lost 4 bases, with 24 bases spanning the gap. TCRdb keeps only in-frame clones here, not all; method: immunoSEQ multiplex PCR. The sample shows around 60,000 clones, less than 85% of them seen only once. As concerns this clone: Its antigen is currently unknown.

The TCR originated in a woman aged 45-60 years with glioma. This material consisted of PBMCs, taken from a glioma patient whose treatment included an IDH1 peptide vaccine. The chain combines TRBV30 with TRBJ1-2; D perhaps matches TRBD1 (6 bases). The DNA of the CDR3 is TGTGCCTGGAGGGGGAGGGTTCAGGGGAAGTCTGGCTATGGCTACACCTTC. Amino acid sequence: CAWRGRVQGKSGYGYTF.